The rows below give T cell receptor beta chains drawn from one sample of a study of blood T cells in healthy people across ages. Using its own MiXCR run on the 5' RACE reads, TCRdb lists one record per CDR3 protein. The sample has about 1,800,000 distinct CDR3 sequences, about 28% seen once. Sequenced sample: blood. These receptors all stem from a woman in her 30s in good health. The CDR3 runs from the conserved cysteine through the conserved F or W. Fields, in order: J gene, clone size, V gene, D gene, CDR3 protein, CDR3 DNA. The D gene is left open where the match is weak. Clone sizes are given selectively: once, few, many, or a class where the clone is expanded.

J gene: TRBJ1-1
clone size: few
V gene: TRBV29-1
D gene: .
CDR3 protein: CSGRGGQGTEAFF
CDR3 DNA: TGCAGCGGGCGGGGCGGTCAAGGGACTGAAGCTTTCTTT

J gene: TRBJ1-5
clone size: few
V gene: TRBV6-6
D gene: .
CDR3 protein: CASSYSPGNQPQHF
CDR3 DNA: TGTGCCAGCAGTTACTCGCCCGGCAATCAGCCCCAGCATTTT

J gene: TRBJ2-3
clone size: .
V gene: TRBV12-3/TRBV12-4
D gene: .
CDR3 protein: CASSLISIKTTDTQYF
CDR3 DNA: TGTGCCAGCAGTTTAATTAGCATAAAAACAACAGATACGCAGTATTTT

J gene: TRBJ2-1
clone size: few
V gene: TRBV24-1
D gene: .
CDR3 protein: CATSDSNDEQFF
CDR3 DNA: TGTGCCACCAGTGATTCTAACGATGAGCAGTTCTTC

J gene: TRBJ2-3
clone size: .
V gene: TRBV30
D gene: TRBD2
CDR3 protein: CAWSPPTSGRADTQYF
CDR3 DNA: TGTGCCTGGAGCCCCCCGACTAGCGGGAGGGCAGATACGCAGTATTTT

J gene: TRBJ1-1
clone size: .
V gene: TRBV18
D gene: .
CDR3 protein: CASSPPSGGTEAFF
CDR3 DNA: TGTGCCAGCTCACCACCCTCGGGGGGGACTGAAGCTTTCTTT

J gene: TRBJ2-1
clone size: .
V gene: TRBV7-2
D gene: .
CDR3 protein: CASSLWAGNNEQFF
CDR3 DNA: TGTGCCAGCAGCTTGTGGGCGGGCAACAATGAGCAGTTCTTC

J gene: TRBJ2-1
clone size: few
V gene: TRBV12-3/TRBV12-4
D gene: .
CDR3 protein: CASSILQTTEQFF
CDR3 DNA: TGTGCCAGCAGTATTCTACAGACGACGGAGCAGTTCTTC

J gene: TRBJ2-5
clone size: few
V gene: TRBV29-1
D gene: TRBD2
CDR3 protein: CSVGEGRSRGQETQYF
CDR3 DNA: TGCAGCGTTGGGGAGGGCCGTTCGAGGGGACAAGAGACCCAGTACTTC

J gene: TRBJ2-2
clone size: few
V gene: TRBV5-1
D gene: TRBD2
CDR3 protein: CASSPTSGGDTGELFF
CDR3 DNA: TGCGCCAGCAGCCCCACTAGCGGGGGTGACACCGGGGAGCTGTTTTTT

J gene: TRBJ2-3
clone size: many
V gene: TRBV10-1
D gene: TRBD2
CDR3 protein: CASSVTSGGTDTQYF
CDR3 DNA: TGCGCCAGCTCCGTAACTAGCGGGGGTACAGATACGCAGTATTTT

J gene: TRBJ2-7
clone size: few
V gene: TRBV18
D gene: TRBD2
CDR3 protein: CASSPRGGFGEQYF
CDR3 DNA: TGTGCCAGCTCACCAAGGGGAGGGTTTGGCGAGCAGTACTTC

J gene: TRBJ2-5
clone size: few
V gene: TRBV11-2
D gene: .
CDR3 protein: CASTPGGSRKTQYF
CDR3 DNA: TGTGCCAGCACCCCAGGGGGGTCGAGGAAGACCCAGTACTTC

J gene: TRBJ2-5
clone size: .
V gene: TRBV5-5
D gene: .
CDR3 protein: CANSLVQETQYF
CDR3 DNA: TGTGCCAACAGCTTGGTGCAAGAGACCCAGTACTTC

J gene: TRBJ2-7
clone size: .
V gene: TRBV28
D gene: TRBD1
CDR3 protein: CASTSGGAGEQYF
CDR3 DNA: TGTGCCAGCACCTCAGGGGGAGCCGGCGAGCAGTACTTC

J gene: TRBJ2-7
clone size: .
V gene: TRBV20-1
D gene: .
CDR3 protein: CSAREPGTSYEQYF
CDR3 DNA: TGCAGTGCTAGAGAACCGGGTACATCCTACGAGCAGTACTTC

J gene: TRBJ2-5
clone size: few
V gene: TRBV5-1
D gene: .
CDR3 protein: CASSFGTVGQTQYF
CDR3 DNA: TGCGCCAGCAGCTTCGGGACTGTCGGTCAGACCCAGTACTTC

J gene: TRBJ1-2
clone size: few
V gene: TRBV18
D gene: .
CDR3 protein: CASSPPTGSSGYTF
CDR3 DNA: TGTGCCAGCTCACCACCTACTGGGTCAAGTGGCTACACCTTC

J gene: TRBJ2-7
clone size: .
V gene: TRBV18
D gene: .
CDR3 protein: CASSPAAGNEQYF
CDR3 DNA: TGTGCCAGCTCACCGGCGGCCGGGAACGAGCAGTACTTC

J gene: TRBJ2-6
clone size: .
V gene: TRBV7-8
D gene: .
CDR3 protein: CASVRNSGANVLTF
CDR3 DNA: TGTGCCAGCGTTAGGAATTCGGGGGCCAACGTCCTGACTTTC

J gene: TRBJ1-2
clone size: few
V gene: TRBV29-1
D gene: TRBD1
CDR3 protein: CSVRSGTGAFYGYTF
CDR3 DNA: TGCAGCGTTCGTTCCGGGACAGGAGCCTTTTATGGCTACACCTTC

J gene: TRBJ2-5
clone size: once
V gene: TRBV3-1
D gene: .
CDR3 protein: CASSQFDETQYF
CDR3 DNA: TGTGCCAGCAGCCAATTTGATGAGACCCAGTACTTC

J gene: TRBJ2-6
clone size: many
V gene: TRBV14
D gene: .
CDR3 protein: CASSQGFGGANVLTF
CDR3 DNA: TGTGCCAGCAGCCAGGGGTTTGGTGGGGCCAACGTCCTGACTTTC

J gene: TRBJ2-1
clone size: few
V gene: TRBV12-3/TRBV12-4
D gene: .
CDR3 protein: CASSLTDTYNEQFF
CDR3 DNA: TGTGCCAGCAGTTTAACGGACACCTACAATGAGCAGTTCTTC

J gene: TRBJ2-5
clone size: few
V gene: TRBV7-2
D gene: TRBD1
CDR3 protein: CASSLSRGRPETQYF
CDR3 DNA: TGTGCCAGCAGCTTATCAAGGGGGCGCCCAGAGACCCAGTACTTC

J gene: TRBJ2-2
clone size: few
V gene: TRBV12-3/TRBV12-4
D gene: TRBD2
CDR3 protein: CASQELAGGAGELFF
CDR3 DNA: TGTGCCAGCCAGGAGCTAGCGGGAGGTGCCGGGGAGCTGTTTTTT

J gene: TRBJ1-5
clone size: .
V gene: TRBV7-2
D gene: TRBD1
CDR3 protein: CASSFQGGDQPQHF
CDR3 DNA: TGTGCCAGCAGCTTCCAGGGGGGGGATCAGCCCCAGCATTTT

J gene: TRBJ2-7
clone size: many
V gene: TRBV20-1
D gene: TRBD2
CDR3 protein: CSARGGLAGVREQYF
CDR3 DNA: TGCAGTGCCCGTGGGGGGTTAGCGGGAGTACGCGAGCAGTACTTC

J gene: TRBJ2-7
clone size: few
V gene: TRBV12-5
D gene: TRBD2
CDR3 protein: CASGPSVLAGDNEQYF
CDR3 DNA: TGTGCTAGTGGTCCCTCAGTGCTAGCGGGAGATAACGAGCAGTACTTC

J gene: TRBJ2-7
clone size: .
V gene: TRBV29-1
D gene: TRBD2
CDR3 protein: CSGKGLAGNEQYF
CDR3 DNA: TGCAGCGGGAAGGGACTAGCGGGAAACGAGCAGTACTTC

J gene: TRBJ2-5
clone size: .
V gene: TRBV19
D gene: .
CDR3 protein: CASSIGSTAGRTQYF
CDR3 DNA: TGTGCCAGTAGTATAGGGTCCACGGCCGGACGGACCCAGTACTTC

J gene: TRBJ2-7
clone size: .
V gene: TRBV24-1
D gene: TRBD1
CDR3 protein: CAISDRDGNEQYF
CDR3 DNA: TGTGCCATCTCGGACAGGGATGGGAACGAGCAGTACTTC

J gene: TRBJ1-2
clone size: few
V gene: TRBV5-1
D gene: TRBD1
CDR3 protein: CASSWDSFYGYTF
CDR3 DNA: TGCGCCAGCAGCTGGGACAGCTTCTATGGCTACACCTTC

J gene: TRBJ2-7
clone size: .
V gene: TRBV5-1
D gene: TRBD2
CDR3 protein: CASSPGTSGKEQYF
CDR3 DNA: TGCGCCAGCAGCCCAGGGACTAGCGGGAAGGAGCAGTACTTC

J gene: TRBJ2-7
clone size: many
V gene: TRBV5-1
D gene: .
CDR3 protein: CASSLVAGQSYEQYF
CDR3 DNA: TGCGCCAGCAGCTTGGTGGCAGGGCAGTCCTACGAGCAGTACTTC

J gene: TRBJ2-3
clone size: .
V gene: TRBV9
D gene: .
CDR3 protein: CASSKIGMSTDTQYF
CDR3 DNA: TGTGCCAGCAGCAAAATTGGGATGAGCACAGATACGCAGTATTTT

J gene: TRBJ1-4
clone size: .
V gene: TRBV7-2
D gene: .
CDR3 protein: CASSLNGLEKLFF
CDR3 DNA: TGTGCCAGCAGCCTCAATGGATTGGAAAAACTGTTTTTT

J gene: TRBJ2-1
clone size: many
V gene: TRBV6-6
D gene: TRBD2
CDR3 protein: CASSYQAGRDNEQFF
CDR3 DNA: TGTGCCAGCAGTTACCAAGCGGGACGAGACAATGAGCAGTTCTTC

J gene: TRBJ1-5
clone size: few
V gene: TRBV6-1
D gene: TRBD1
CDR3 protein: CASLVSGRGSNQPQHF
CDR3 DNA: TGTGCCAGCCTCGTAAGCGGCAGGGGGAGCAATCAGCCCCAGCATTTT

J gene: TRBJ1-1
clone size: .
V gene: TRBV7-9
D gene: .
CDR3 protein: CASSLIGGGTEAFF
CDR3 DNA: TGTGCCAGCAGCTTAATCGGCGGGGGAACTGAAGCTTTCTTT

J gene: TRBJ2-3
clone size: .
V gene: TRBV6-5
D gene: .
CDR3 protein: CASGYSKNRLADTQYF
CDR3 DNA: TGTGCCAGCGGTTACTCGAAGAATAGGTTAGCAGATACGCAGTATTTT

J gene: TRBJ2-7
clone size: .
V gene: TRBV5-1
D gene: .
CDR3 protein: CASSLGLADDWQYF
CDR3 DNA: TGCGCCAGCAGCTTGGGTCTGGCGGACGATTGGCAGTACTTC

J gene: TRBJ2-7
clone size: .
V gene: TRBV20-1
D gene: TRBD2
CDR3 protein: CSTRGVSGRDPYEQYF
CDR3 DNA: TGCAGTACTAGAGGGGTTAGCGGGAGGGATCCCTACGAACAGTACTTC

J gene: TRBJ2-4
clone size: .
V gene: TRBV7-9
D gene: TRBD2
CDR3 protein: CASSSGLAGTSYENIQYF
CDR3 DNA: TGTGCCAGCAGCTCCGGACTAGCGGGAACTTCCTACGAAAACATTCAGTACTTC

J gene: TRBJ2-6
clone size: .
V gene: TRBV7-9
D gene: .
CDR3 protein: CASSLHQTNRDHSGANVLTF
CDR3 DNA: TGTGCCAGCAGCTTACACCAAACAAACAGGGATCACTCTGGGGCCAACGTCCTGACTTTC